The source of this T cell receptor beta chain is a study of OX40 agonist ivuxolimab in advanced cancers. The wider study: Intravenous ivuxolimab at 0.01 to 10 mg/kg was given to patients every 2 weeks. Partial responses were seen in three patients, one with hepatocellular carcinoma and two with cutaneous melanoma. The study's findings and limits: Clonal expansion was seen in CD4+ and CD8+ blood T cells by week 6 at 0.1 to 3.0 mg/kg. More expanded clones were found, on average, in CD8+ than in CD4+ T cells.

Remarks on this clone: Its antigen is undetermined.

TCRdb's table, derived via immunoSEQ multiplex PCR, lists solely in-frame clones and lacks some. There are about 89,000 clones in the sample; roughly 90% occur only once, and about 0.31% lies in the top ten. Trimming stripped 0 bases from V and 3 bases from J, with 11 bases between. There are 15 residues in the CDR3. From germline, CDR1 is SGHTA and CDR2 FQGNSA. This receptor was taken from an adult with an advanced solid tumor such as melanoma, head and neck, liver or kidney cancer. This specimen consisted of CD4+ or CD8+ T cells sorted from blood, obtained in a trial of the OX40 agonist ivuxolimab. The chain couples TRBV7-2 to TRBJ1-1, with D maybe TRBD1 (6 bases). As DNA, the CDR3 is TGTGCCAGCAGCTTAGCACAGGGAAAGGACACTGAAGCTTTCTTT. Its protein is CASSLAQGKDTEAFF.